The entry that follows covers one T cell receptor beta chain sequence. The record originates from a study of shared clonotypes between healthy human individuals. Generated by immunoSEQ multiplex PCR, the TCRdb table keeps only in-frame clones and is missing some. The profile shows approximately 2.1 million clones, approximately 93% of them singletons. From germline, CDR1 is MNHEY and CDR2 SVGAGI. V dropped 0 bases and J dropped 4 bases, with 9 bases sitting between them. CDR3 length: 14 residues. The material sequenced was naive CD4+ T cells from PBMCs. The subset is: CD45RA+ positively selected. V is TRBV6-5 and J is TRBJ2-5; D is ambiguous. The receptor comes from a man younger than 35 in good health. Some clones in this sample may be carry-over from other donors' samples. The CDR3 DNA is TGTGCCAGCAGTTACTCGGGCTTCTCAGAGACCCAGTACTTC. Its protein product is CASSYSGFSETQYF.